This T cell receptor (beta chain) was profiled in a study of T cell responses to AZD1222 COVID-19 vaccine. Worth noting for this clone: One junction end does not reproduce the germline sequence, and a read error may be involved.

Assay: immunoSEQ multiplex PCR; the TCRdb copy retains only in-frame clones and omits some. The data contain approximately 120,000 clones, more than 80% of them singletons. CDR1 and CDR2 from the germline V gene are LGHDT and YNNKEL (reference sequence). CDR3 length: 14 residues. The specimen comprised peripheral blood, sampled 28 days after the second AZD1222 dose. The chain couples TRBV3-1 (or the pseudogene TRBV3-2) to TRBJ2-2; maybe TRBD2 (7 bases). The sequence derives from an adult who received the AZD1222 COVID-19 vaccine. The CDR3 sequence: CASSPSGERGGLFF. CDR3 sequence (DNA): TGTGCCAGCAGCCCGTCCGGGGAGAGGGGGGGGCTGTTTTTT.